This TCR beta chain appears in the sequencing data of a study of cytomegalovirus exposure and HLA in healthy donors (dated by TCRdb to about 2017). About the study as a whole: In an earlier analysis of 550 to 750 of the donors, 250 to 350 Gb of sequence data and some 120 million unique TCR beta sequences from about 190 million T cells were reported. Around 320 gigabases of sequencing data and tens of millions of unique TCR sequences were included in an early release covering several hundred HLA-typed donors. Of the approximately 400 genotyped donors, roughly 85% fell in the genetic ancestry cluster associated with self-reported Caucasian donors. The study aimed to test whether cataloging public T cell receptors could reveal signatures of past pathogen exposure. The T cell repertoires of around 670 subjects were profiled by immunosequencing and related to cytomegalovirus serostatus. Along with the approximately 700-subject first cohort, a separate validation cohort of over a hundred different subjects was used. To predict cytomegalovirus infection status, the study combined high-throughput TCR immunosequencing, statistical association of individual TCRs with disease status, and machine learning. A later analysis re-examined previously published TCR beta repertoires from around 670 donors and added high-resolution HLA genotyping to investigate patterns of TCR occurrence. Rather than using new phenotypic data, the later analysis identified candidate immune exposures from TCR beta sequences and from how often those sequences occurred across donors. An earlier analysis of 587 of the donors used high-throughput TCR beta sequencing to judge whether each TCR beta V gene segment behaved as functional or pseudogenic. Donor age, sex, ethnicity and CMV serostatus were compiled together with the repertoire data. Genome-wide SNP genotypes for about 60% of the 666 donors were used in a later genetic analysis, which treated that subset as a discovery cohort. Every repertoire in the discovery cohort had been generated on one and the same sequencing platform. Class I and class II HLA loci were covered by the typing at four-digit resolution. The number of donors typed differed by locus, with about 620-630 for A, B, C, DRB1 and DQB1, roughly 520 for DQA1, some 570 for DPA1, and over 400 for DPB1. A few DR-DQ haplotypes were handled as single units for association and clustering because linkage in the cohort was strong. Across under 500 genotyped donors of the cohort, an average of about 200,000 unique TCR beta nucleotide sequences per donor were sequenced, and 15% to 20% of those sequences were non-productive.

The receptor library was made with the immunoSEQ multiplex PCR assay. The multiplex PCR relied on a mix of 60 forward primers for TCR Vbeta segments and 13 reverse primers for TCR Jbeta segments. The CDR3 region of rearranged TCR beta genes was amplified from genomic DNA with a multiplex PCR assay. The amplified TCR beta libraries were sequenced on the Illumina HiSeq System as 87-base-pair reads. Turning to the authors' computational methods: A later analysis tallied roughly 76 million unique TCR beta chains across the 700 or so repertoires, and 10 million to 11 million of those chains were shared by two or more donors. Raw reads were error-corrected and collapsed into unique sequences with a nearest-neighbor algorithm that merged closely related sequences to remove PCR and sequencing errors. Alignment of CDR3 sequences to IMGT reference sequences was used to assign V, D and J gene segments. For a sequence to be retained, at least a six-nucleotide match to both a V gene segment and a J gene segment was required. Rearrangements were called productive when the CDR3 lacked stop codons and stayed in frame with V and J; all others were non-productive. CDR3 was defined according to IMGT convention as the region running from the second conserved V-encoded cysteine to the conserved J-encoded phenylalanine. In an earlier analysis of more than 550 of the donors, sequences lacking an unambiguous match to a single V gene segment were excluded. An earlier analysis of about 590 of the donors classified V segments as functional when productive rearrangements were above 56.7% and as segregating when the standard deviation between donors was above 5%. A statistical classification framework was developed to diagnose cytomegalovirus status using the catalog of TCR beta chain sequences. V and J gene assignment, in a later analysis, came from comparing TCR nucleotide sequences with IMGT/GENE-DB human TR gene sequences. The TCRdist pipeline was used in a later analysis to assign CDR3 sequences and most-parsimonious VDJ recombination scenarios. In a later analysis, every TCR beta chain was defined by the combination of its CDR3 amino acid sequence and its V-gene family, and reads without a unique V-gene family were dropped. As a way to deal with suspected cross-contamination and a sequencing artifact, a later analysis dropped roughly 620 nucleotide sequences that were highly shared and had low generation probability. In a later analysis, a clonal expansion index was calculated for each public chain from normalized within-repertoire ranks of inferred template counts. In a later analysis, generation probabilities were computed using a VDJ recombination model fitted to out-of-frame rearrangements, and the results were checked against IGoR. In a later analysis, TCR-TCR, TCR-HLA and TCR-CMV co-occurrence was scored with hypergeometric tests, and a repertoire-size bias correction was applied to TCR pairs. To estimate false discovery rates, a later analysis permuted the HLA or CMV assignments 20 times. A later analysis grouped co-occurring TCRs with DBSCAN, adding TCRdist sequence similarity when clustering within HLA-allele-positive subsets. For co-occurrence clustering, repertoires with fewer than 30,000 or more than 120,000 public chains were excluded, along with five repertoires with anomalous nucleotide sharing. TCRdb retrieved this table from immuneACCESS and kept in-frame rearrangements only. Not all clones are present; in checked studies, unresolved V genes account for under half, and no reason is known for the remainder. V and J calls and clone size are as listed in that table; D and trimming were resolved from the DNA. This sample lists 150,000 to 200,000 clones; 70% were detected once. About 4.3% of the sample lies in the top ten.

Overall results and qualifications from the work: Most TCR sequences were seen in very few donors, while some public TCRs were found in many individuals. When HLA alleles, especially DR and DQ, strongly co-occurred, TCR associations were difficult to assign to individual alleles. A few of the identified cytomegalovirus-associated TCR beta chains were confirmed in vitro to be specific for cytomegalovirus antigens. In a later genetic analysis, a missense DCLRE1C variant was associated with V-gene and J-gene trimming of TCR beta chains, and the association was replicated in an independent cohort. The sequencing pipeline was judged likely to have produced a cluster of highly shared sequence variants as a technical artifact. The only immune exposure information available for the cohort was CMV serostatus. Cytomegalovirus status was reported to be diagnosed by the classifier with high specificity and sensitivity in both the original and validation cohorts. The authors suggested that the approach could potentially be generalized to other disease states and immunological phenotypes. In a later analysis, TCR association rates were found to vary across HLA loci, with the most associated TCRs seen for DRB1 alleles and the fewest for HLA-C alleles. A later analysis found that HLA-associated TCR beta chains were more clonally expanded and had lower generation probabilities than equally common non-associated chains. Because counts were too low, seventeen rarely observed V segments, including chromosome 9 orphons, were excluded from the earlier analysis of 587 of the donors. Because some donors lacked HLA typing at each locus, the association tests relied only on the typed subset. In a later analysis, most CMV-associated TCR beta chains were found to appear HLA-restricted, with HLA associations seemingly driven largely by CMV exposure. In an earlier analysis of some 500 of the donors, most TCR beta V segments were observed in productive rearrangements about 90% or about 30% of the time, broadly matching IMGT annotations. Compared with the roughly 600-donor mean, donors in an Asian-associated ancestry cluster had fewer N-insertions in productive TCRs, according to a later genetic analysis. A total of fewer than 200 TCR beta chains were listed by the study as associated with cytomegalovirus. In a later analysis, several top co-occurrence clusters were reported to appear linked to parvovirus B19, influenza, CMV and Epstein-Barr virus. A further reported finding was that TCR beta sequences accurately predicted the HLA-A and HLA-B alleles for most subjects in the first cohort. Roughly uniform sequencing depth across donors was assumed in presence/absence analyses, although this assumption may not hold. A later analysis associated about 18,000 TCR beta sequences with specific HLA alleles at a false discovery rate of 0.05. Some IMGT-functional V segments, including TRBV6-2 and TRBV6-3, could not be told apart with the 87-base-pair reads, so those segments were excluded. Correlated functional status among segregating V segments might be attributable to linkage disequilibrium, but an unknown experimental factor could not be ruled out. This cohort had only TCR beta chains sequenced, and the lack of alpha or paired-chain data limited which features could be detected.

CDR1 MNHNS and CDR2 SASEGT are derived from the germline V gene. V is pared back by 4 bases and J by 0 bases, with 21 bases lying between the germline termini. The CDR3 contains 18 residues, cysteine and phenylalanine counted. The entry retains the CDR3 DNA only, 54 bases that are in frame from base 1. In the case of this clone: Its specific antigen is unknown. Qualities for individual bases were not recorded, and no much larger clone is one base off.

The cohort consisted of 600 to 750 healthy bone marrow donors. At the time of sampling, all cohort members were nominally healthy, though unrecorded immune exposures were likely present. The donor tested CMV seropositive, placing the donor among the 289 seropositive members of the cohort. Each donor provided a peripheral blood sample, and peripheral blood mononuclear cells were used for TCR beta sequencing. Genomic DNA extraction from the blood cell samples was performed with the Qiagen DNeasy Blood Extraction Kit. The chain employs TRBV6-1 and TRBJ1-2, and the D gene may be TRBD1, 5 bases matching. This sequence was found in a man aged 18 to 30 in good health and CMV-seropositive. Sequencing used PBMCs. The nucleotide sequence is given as TGTGCCAGCAGTGGTAGCGGGGCGGGGGTGATGACTAACTATGGCTACACCTTC. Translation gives CASSGSGAGVMTNYGYTF.